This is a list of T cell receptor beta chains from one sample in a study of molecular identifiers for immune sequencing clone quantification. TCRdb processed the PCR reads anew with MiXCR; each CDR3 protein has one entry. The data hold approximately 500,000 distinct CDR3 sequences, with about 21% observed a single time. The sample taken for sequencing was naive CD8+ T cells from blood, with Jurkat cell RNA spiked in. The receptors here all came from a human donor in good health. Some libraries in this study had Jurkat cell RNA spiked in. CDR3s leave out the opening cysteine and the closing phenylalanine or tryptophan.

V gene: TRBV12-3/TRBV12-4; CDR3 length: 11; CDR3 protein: ASSPGGYTEAF
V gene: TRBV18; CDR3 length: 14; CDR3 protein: ASSPPRGVGTDTQY
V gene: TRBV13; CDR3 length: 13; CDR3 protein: ASSLGGLNQETQY
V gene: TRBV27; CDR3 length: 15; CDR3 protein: ASSLGTKQGVIGELF
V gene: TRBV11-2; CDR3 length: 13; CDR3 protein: ASSSPREGFNEQF
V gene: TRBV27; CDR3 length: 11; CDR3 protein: ASSFDRNSPLH
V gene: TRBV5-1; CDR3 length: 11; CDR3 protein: ASRAASGDIQY
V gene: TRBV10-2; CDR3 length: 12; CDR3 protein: ASGARTVNYGYT
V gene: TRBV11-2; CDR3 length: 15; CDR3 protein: ASSSWRAERSGNTIY
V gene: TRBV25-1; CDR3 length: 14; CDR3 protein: ASSPSSGRNHNEQF
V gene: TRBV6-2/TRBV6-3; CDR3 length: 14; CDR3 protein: ASSLSRTEINQPQH
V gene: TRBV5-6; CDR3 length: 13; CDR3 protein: ASSNDRVLHEKLF
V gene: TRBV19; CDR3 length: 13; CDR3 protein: ASSIGVGLSYEQC
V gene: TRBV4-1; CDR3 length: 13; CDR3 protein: ASSLVRDNSYEQY
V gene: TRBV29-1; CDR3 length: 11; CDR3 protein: SVGLGVTDTQY
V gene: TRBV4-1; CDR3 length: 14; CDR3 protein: ASSQDSWGQNYGYT
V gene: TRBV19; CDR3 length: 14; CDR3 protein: ASSIEGRDTSYEQY
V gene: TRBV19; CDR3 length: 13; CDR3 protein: ASSIGLGVAYEQY
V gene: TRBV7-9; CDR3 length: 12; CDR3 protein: ASSSSDSGQPQH
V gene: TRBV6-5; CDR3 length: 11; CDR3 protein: ASSYSATGEQY
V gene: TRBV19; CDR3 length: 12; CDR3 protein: ASSIVSSTSEAF
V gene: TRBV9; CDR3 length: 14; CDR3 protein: ASSVVVGAGQETQY
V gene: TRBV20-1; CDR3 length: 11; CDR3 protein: SATDGNSYEQY
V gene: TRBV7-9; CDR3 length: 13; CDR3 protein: ASSFDRSSTDTQY
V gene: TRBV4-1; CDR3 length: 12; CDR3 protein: ASSGTGGLGFLH
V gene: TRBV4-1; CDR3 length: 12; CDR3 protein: ASSQVPRAYEQY
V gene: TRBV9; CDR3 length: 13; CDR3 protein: ASSVYDQVGPEAF
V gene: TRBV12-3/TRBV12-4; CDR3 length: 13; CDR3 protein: ASRWSGQGGYERY
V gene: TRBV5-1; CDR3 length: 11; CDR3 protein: ASSLGQGAEAF
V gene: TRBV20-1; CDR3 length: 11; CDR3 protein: SGGLASTDTQY
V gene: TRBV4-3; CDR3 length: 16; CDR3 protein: ASSYRGRRELGTDTQY